This TCR beta chain was sequenced in a study of T cells in Graves' hyperthyroidism and ophthalmopathy. Broader study findings: Most expanded thyroid clonotypes above 0.001 recurred in blood. For ophthalmopathy, model prediction preceded onset by a median about 6 months.

The CDR3 loop spans 15 amino acids. With V trimmed by 5 bases and J by 4 bases, 7 bases remained unmatched. Germline V lookup: CDR1 SGHTA, CDR2 FQGNSA. Diagnostic decisions used clinical symptoms, serum thyroxine and TRAb, thyroid ultrasound and orbital computed tomography. Fresh peripheral blood, roughly 10 ml, was the source of the PBMCs. It was RNA transcripts that yielded the amplified TCR beta CDR3 regions. When the TCR CDR3 underwent first-round RT-PCR, the HTBI primer set was used. MiXCR, run by TCRdb on the multiplex PCR reads, gives a single entry per CDR3 protein. This sample carries 500,000 or so distinct CDR3 sequences, about 15% of them seen once, and the ten largest clones take approximately 30%. Only a few counts were recorded for this clonotype. Its antigen remains unknown.

Material: blood. This chain uses TRBV7-2 with TRBJ2-7, with 11 positions matching TRBD2. The receptor comes from a woman aged 25-40 years with Graves' ophthalmopathy. CDR3 amino acids: CASSPGTSGLYEQYF. Here the CDR3 DNA reads TGTGCCAGCAGCCCCGGGACTAGCGGTCTGTACGAGCAGTACTTC.